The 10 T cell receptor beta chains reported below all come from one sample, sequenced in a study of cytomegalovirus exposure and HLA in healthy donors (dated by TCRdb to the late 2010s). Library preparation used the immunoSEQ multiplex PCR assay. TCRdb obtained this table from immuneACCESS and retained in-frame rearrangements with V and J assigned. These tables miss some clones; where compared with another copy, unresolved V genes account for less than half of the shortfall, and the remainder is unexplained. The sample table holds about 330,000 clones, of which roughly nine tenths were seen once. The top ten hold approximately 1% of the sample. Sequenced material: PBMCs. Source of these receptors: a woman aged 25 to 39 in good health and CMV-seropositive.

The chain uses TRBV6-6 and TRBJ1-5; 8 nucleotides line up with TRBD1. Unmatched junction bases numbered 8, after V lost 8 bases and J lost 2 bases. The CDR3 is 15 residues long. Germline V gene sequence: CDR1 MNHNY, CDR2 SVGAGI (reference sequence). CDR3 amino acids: CASSTQGAGNQPQHF. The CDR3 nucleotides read TGTGCCAGCTCGACCCAGGGGGCAGGCAATCAGCCCCAGCATTTT.

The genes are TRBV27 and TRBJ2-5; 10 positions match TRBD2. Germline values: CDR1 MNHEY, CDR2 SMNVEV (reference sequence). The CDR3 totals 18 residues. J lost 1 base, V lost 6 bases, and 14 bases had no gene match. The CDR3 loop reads CASRHYPALAGAQETQYF. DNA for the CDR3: TGTGCCAGCAGACATTACCCCGCGCTAGCGGGGGCCCAAGAGACCCAGTACTTC.

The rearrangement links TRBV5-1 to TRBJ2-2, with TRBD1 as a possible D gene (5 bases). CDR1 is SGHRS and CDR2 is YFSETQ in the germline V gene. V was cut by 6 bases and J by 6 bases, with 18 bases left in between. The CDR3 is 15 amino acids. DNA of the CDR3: TGCGCCAGCACCAAGGACACAGTCCGTGCCGGGGAGCTGTTTTTT. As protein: CASTKDTVRAGELFF.

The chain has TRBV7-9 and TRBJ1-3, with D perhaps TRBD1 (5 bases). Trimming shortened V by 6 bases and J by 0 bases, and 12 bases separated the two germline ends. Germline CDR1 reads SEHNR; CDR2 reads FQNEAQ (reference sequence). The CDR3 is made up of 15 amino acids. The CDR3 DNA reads TGTGCCAGCAGAACGACAGAAAGCTCTGGAAACACCATATATTTT. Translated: CASRTTESSGNTIYF. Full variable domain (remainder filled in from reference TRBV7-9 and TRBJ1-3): DTGVSQNPRHKITKRGQNVTFRCDPISEHNRLYWYRQTLGQGPEFLTYFQNEAQLEKSRLLSDRFSAERPKGSFSTLEIQRTEQGDSAMYLCASRTTESSGNTIYFGEGSWLTVV.

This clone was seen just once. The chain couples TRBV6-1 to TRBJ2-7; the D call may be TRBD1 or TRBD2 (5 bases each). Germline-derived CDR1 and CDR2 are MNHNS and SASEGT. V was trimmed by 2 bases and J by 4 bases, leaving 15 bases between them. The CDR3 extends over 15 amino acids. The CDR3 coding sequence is TGTGCCAGCAGTGAACTGGGACCGAAGGGTTACGAGCAGTACTTC. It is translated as CASSELGPKGYEQYF.

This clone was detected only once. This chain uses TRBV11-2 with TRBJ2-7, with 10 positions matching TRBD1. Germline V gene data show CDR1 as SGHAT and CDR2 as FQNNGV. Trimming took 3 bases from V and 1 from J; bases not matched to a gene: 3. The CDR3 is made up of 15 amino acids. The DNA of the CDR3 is TGTGCCAGCAGCTTCCCGGGACAGGGGTCCTACGAGCAGTACTTC. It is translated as CASSFPGQGSYEQYF.

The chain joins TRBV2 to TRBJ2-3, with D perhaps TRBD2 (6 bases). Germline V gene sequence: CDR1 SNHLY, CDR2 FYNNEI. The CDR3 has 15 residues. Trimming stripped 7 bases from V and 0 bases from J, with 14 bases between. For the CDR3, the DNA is TGTGCCAGCACCATAGCGGTTTCTAGCACAGATACGCAGTATTTT. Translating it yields CASTIAVSSTDTQYF.

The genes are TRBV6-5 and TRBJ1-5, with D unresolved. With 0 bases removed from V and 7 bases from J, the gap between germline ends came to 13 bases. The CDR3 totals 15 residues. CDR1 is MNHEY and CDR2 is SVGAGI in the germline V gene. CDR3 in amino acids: CASSYSGGRGQPQHF. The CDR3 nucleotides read TGTGCCAGCAGTTACTCCGGAGGGCGCGGCCAGCCCCAGCATTTT.

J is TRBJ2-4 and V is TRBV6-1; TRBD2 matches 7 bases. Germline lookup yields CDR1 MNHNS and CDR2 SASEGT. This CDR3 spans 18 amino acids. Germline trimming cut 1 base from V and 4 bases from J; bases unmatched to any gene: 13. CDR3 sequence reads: CASSEEGVGLAVKNIQYF. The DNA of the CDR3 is TGTGCCAGCAGTGAAGAAGGCGTGGGGCTAGCGGTAAAAAACATTCAGTACTTC.

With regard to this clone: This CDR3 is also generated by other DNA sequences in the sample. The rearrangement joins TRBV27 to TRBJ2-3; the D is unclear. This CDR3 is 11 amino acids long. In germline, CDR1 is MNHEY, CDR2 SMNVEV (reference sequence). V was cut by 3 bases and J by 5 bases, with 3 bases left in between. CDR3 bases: TGTGCCAGCAGTTTCTTAGATACGCAGTATTTT. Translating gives CASSFLDTQYF.